One and the same sample provided the 9 T cell receptor beta chains below, sequenced in a study of cytomegalovirus exposure and HLA in healthy donors (TCRdb year 2017). Libraries were built with the immunoSEQ multiplex PCR assay. For the multiplex PCR, a mixture combining 60 forward primers for TCR Vbeta segments and 13 reverse primers for TCR Jbeta segments was used. The source is immuneACCESS, and TCRdb retained only in-frame sequences with V and J called. Part of the clones is not carried over; for the studies checked, unresolved V genes explain less than half of this, and the remainder is unexplained. A total of fewer than 250,000 clones appear in this sample, 81% of them only once. The biggest ten clones account for around 2% of the sample. The sequencing sample was made of PBMCs. The receptors were sampled from a man between 18 and 29 years old in good health and CMV-seronegative.

The chain is built from TRBV4-3 and TRBJ2-7; 8 bases are a match to TRBD2. The CDR3 consists of 17 residues. V gave up 0 bases and J gave up 2 bases; unmatched junction bases: 9. From germline, CDR1 is LGHNA and CDR2 YSLEER. CDR3 DNA sequence: TGCGCCAGCAGCCAAGATCGGGGGGTAGCGGGGACCTACGAGCAGTACTTC. It is translated as CASSQDRGVAGTYEQYF.

The chain carries TRBV5-4 and TRBJ2-3; 7 nucleotides line up with TRBD1. The CDR3 consists of 15 residues. The V gene end was trimmed by 4 bases and the J gene end by 5 bases; junction bases not matched to a gene: 10. CDR1 and CDR2 from the germline V gene are SGHNT and YYREEE (reference sequence). The CDR3 loop reads CASSPEGAELDTQYF. Here the CDR3 DNA reads TGTGCCAGCAGCCCTGAGGGGGCCGAGTTAGATACGCAGTATTTT.

The chain joins TRBV9 to TRBJ2-6; 8 bases are shared with TRBD2. Trimming took 3 bases from V and 0 from J; bases not matched to a gene: 5. Looked up from germline, CDR1 is SGDLS and CDR2 is YYNGEE. This CDR3 is 17 amino acids long. The CDR3 DNA follows: TGTGCCAGCAGCGCCTCCGGGACTAGCTCTGGGGCCAACGTCCTGACTTTC. It translates to CASSASGTSSGANVLTF.

The chain carries TRBV16 and TRBJ2-7, with 8 bases matching TRBD1. The CDR3 sequence is 14 residues long. Per germline, CDR1 KGHSY and CDR2 FQNENV. V trimming: 6 bases; J trimming: 1 base; junction bases outside the gene matches: 5. The CDR3 nucleotides are TGTGCCAGCAGAGACAGGGGTGCTTCCTACGAGCAGTACTTC. As protein: CASRDRGASYEQYF.

This clone was detected only once. The genes are TRBV7-2 and TRBJ2-7; TRBD1 matches at 8 bases. The trim removed 3 bases at V and 4 bases at J, leaving 5 bases unmatched. This CDR3 spans 14 amino acids. Germline CDR1 and CDR2: SGHTA and FQGNSA. In DNA form, the CDR3 reads TGTGCCAGCAGCTTCCGGGACAGGAGGTACGAGCAGTACTTC. Translated: CASSFRDRRYEQYF.

The chain is built from TRBV7-9 and TRBJ2-1; 14 nucleotides match TRBD2. V lost 5 bases and J lost 7; bases outside the gene matches: 10. The CDR3 spans 17 residues. The V gene's germline CDR1 is SEHNR and CDR2 FQNEAQ (reference sequence). CDR3 amino acids: CASSQTGTSGRGNEQFF. The CDR3 DNA is TGTGCCAGCAGCCAAACCGGGACTAGCGGGAGAGGGAATGAGCAGTTCTTC.

V gene TRBV27 combines with J gene TRBJ2-5; D is possibly TRBD2 (5 bases). The J call is doubtful: the DNA matches TRBJ2-7 better. Germline V gene lookup returns CDR1 MNHEY and CDR2 SMNVEV (reference sequence). The CDR3 consists of 17 residues. The CDR3 nucleotides are TGTGCCAGCAGTTTAGGCACTACTAGGGCTGAGGGTTACGAGCAGTACTTC. Translation gives CASSLGTTRAEGYEQYF.

This chain links TRBV5-1 with TRBJ2-2; possibly TRBD2 for D (5 bases). Trimming pared 4 bases from V and 7 bases from J, leaving 23 bases between. The CDR3 is 17 residues long. CDR1 and CDR2 from the germline V gene are SGHRS and YFSETQ. The chain's CDR3 is CASSGRGSVNPGGELFF. The CDR3, as DNA: TGCGCCAGCAGCGGCCGGGGTAGCGTAAACCCGGGCGGGGAGCTGTTTTTT.

The chain has TRBV1 and TRBJ1-1; the table assigns TRBD1, which was not confirmed against the DNA. TRBV1 is described as a pseudogene. This CDR3 has 15 amino acids. The CDR3 reads CTSSHPRGKNTEAFF. Here the CDR3 DNA reads TGCACCAGCAGCCACCCCAGGGGGAAGAACACTGAAGCTTTCTTT.